One TCR beta chain is described in this entry. Authors' analysis steps: It was from reference gene primer amplification that nucleated cell counts were estimated. The method was immunoSEQ multiplex PCR; TCRdb's version includes in-frame clones alone and lacks a portion of them. The V and J calls and the clone size are those of that table, but D and trimming were determined from the DNA. The sample contains 320,000 or so clones, roughly 88% of which appear only once. These data come from a study of blood T cell repertoires in COVID-19. This CDR3 has 16 residues. V was clipped by 3 bases and J by 3 bases, with 14 bases between them. Germline CDR1 is ENHRY and CDR2 is SYGVKD. Participant reports of clinical history set cohort assignment.

This TCR came from a man aged 30-40 years who had recovered from COVID-19. The chain is built from TRBV10-3 and TRBJ2-2; a possible D gene is TRBD2 (6 bases). Sequencing used PBMCs or T cells enriched from blood (not recorded which). CDR3: CAISDRGENDTGELFF. The CDR3 DNA sequence: TGTGCCATCAGTGACCGCGGGGAAAACGACACCGGGGAGCTGTTTTTT.